This T cell receptor (beta chain) was identified during a study of T cell clonotyping in hematopoietic cell transplantation. Study-wide points: Pathologically expanded recipient clonotypes increased progressively from day 30 to day 180 as diversity fell.

Note on this clone: The antigen remains undetermined.

As to time point: recipient sample about 28 days before transplant, after cytoreduction. Clones were read by immunoSEQ multiplex PCR, and TCRdb kept only the in-frame ones, dropping some. The sample has thousands of clones; around 90% are singletons. CDR1 is MDHEN and CDR2 is SYDVKM in the germline V gene. Trimming removed 5 bases from V and 5 bases from J; junction bases left unmatched: 11. The CDR3 is 16 residues long. This TCR was sampled from a man aged 55 to 69 with acute myeloid leukemia. Some clones in this sample may be carry-over from other donors' samples. This material consisted of peripheral blood mononuclear cells, taken before stem cell transplant. The chain is built from TRBV28 and TRBJ2-7; 11 positions match TRBD2. The CDR3 protein is CASSRGTSGSLNEQYF. The CDR3 bases are TGTGCCAGCAGTCGAGGCACTAGCGGGAGTCTGAACGAGCAGTACTTC.